This paragraph reports one T cell receptor beta chain. As handled by the study authors: Counts of nucleated cells, estimated from reference gene primer amplification, were obtained. TCRdb keeps only in-frame clones here, not all; method: immunoSEQ multiplex PCR. The DNA was the basis for D and trimming; V, J and clone size are from that table. The sample includes some 170,000 clones, 75% to 85% of them seen just once. The source of the sample is a study of blood T cell repertoires in COVID-19. Study context: Material from acute and convalescent COVID-19 was sourced from the United States, Italy and Spain. Nucleic acid was either cDNA or gDNA, and it came from T cells, B-cell-depleted T cells, or PBMCs.

The CDR3 is 14 amino acids. Germline values: CDR1 SGHTA, CDR2 FQGNSA. The V and J ends lost 4 bases and 5 bases respectively, with 12 bases between them. This TCR derives from a human donor in a cohort sampled during active COVID-19. The material sequenced was peripheral blood. The rearrangement uses TRBV7-2 and TRBJ2-1; D is possibly TRBD2 (6 bases). In DNA form, the CDR3 reads TGTGCCAGCAGCTCGAGTAGCGGAAACAATGAGCAGTTCTTC. Amino acids: CASSSSSGNNEQFF.